The subject of this entry is one T cell receptor beta chain. What this receptor recognizes is not known. The input lacks base qualities; no much larger clone sits a single base away. The library was made by the immunoSEQ multiplex PCR assay. Per the original workflow: During preprocessing, nonproductive sequences were removed, as were CDR3s that did not start with C, did not end with F or W, or were shorter than 7 amino acids. Antigen-specific clonotypes were called with the MANAFEST web app, based on expansion relative to reference and other culture wells. A clone was considered positive if significant expansion relative to the reference culture was observed in 2 of 3 replicate wells at an FDR below 0.05. A further requirement for positive clones was significant expansion compared with all other tandem wells, along with an odds ratio above 5. CDR3 homology was quantified as pairwise Levenshtein distance, calculated with the stringdist R package after three terminal residues were trimmed from each end. The table was pulled from immuneACCESS by TCRdb, which kept in-frame rearrangements only. Such tables lose some clones; where checked, under half of the loss comes from unresolved V genes, and the rest has no known cause. For V, J and clone size, that table is used; D and trimming come from the DNA. Here the sample has about 27,000 clones; around 78% occur a single time. The ten biggest clones cover 20% to 25% of the sample.

The CDR3 runs 15 residues from the cysteine to the phenylalanine. The sequence is cut down to CDR3 DNA, 45 bases in frame from base 1. V lost 1 base and J lost 7 bases; the stretch between them is 16 bases long. Via the germline V gene, CDR1 is LGHNA and CDR2 YNFKEQ. CD4+ T cells from unexposed donors were collected before the COVID-19 pandemic (2011-2018). After around ten days of culture, CD4+ T cells were isolated with the EasySep CD4+ T cell isolation kit. Unexposed donor CD4+ T cells were tested for reactivity to SARS-CoV-2 S and N and four common cold coronavirus spike pools, as cell number allowed. Each well held two million PBMCs cultured in IMDM containing 5% human AB serum and about 9.4 IU/ml IL-2. Half of the culture medium was replaced with fresh IL-2-containing medium on days 3 and 7. Triplicate replicate wells were generally used for each peptide culture condition. The leukapheresis product used for the unexposed donors was purchased from a commercial source. PBMCs were isolated from leukapheresis product or whole blood by Ficoll-Paque PLUS gradient centrifugation. PBMCs were either used fresh in the expansion assay or cryopreserved at -140 degrees C. The QIAamp Micro DNA Kit was used to extract genomic DNA from the CD4+ T cells.

The entry originates in a study of CD4 T cells in relation to SARS-CoV-2 and coronaviruses (dated by TCRdb to the early 2020s). About the investigation overall: In the ViraFEST assay, PBMCs were cultured with antigen for roughly ten days, after which TCR beta CDR3s were sequenced to identify antigen-specific clonal expansions. The negative reference condition was either a culture with an HIV-1 Nef peptide pool or a culture with no peptide. Shared crossreactive spike epitopes were mapped to their HLA restriction using patient-derived lymphoblastoid cell lines. At the level of individual TCR clonotypes, the study evaluated whether memory CD4+ T cells crossreact between the spike proteins of SARS-CoV-2 and those of common cold coronaviruses. The Adaptive Biotechnologies TCR-sequencing kit was used to sequence samples from a few pre-COVID donors and the naive versus memory experiments, while other data came from Illumina-based sequencing. For other donors in the study, expansion assays were sequenced with a different, Illumina-based TCR-beta assay.

What the research found in general, with its limitations: No donor contributed both pre-pandemic and post-infection samples, which limited tracing the source of pre-existing responses. In roughly 65% of donors, memory CD4+ clonotypes turned up that crossrecognized SARS-CoV-2 and at least one common cold coronavirus spike. The study was constrained by small numbers of patients and of tested TCRs. Since the crossreactivity analysis centred on spike protein, crossreactivity against other viral proteins was not assessed. Crossreactive clones showed significantly weaker SARS-CoV-2-driven expansion than monoreactive clones, consistent with antigenic imprinting.

The sequence was collected from a human donor in good health. This chain is built from TRBV4-2 and TRBJ2-5, with no D gene named confidently. The sample was CD4+ T cells from PBMCs, cultured in vitro. The DNA sequence is as follows: TGTGCCAGCAGCCAAGGGGCAGTCCCTAGTGGGACCCAGTACTTC. This yields the protein CASSQGAVPSGTQYF.